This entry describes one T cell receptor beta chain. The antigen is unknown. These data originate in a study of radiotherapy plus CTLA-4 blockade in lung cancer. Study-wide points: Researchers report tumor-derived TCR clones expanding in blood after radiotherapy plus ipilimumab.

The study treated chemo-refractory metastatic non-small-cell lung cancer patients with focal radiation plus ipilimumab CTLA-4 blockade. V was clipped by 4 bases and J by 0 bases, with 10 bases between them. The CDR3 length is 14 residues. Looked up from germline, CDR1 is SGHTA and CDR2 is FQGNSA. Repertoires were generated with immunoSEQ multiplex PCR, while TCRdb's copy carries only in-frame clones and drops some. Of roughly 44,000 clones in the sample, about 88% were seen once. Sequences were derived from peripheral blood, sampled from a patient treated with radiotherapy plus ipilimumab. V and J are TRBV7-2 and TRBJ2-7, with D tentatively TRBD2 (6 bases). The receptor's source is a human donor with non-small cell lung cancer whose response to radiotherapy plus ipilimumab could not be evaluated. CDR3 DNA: TGTGCCAGCAGCTCAGGGACTTTCTCCTACGAGCAGTACTTC. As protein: CASSSGTFSYEQYF. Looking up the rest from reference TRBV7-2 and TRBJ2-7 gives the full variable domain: GAGVSQSPSNKVTEKGKDVELRCDPISGHTALYWYRQSLGQGLEFLIYFQGNSAPDKSGLPSDRFSAERTGGSVSTLTIQRTQQEDSAVYLCASSSGTFSYEQYFGPGTRLTVT.